Below, one TCR beta chain is given with its context. Its antigen is unknown. Time point given: newly diagnosed GD, antithyroid drugs for less than 3 months. PBMCs were the source of the RNA used for TCR sequencing. EDTA tubes received approximately 9 milliliters of collected peripheral blood. The data were taken from a study of regulatory T cells in long-lasting Graves disease. Regarding the study as a whole: Limited samples may have lowered accuracy.

This CDR3 contains 15 residues. After removal of 3 bases from V and 3 bases from J, the junction contained 6 bases not matched to a gene. The V gene's germline CDR1 is SGDLS and CDR2 YYNGEE. Combining iRepertoire HTBI primers with Arm-PCR of CDR3 regions, the authors built TCR beta libraries. TCRdb itself ran the multiplex PCR reads through MiXCR, one entry per CDR3 protein. Among more than 400,000 distinct CDR3 sequences listed, 15% to 20% were seen once. These data are also associated with another study on T cells in Graves' hyperthyroidism and ophthalmopathy.

The origin of this receptor is a man aged 40-55 years with Graves disease. The gene calls are TRBV9 and TRBJ2-1, with TRBD2 matching 7 bases. This specimen consisted of peripheral blood mononuclear cells (PBMCs), obtained at new diagnosis, from a patient treated with antithyroid drugs. CDR3 amino acids: CASSEGLSFYNEQFF. The CDR3 DNA reads TGTGCCAGCAGCGAGGGACTATCCTTCTACAATGAGCAGTTCTTC.